These 4 T cell receptor beta chains were all obtained from the same sample, sequenced in a study of glioma-infiltrating T cells after dendritic cell vaccination. Repertoires were generated with immunoSEQ multiplex PCR, while TCRdb's copy carries only in-frame clones and drops some. The sample includes tens of thousands of clones, roughly 80% of them seen just once. The sequencing used blood, collected before dendritic cell vaccination. The receptors stem from a human donor with glioblastoma.

The genes are TRBV2 and TRBJ1-2; D remains unclear. The ends were cut back, 4 bases at V and 4 bases at J, with 10 bases in the middle. Germline-derived CDR1 and CDR2 are SNHLY and FYNNEI. The CDR3 is 13 residues long. In DNA form, the CDR3 reads TGTGCCAGCAGTGGCGGGGAGGGCTATGGCTACACCTTC. As protein: CASSGGEGYGYTF.

A single count supports this clone. The J gene is TRBJ2-1, the V gene TRBV5-8; TRBD1 aligns across 7 bases. Germline V CDR1 and CDR2: SGHTS, YDEGEE. Losses at the gene ends were 4 bases for V and 4 bases for J; bases not matched to a gene: 8. The CDR3 sequence is 15 residues long. The CDR3 region is CASSEGQSRYNEQFF. The CDR3, as DNA: TGTGCCAGCAGCGAGGGACAGTCTCGGTACAATGAGCAGTTCTTC.

This clone showed up just once. V and J are TRBV29-1 and TRBJ2-5; the D gene is possibly TRBD1 (5 bases). CDR1 is SQVTM, CDR2 ANQGSEA, per germline. The CDR3 is 13 amino acids. The V gene lost 4 bases and the J gene lost 5 bases, with 14 bases spanning the gap. The CDR3 coding sequence is TGCAGCGTTGCCATGACAGTTTTGGAGACCCAGTACTTC. Residues: CSVAMTVLETQYF.

J is TRBJ1-4 and V is TRBV6-1; no definite D call. CDR3 length equals 14 residues. CDR1 is MNHNS and CDR2 is SASEGT in the germline V gene. Trimming removed 4 bases from V and 4 bases from J, with 10 bases in between. The CDR3 region has the DNA TGTGCCAGCAGTGGAGGCGCCGGTAATGAAAAACTGTTTTTT. It translates to CASSGGAGNEKLFF.